In this sample, the clone carrying this T cell receptor (beta chain) turned up a few times. Antigen specificity is unknown. This sample is drawn from a study of a mutant IDH1 vaccine in newly diagnosed glioma. Study at large: The start of vaccination came 4-6 weeks after radiotherapy alone, or with temozolomide cycles. Previous treatment comprised radiotherapy, temozolomide, or both, mostly both.

Generated by immunoSEQ multiplex PCR, the TCRdb table keeps only in-frame clones and is missing some. The sample lists about 40,000 clones, about 80% occurring once. Study conclusions and caveats: A vaccine-induced immune response developed in roughly 95% of the patients.

Time point specified: week 11, during vaccination. With topical imiquimod, each dose of the vaccine consisted of 300 ug of mutant IDH1 20-mer peptide. New WHO grade 3 or 4 IDH1-mutant, ATRX-lost astrocytomas were present in all donors. CDR1 and CDR2 (germline): SNHLY, FYNNEI. V was clipped by 6 bases and J by 4 bases, with 18 bases between them. The CDR3 has 15 amino acids. The source was peripheral blood mononuclear cells (PBMCs), collected from a glioma patient whose treatment included an IDH1 peptide vaccine. The chain carries TRBV2 and TRBJ1-1; D is unresolved. This sequence originates from a woman in her twenties or thirties with glioma. Some clones in this sample may be carry-over from other donors' samples. The CDR3 nucleotides are TGTGCCAGCAGCCCCTCGGTCGGGAGGAGCACTGAAGCTTTCTTT. The encoded protein is CASSPSVGRSTEAFF.